The 11 T cell receptor beta chains reported below all come from one sample, sequenced in a study of technical replicates of blood from several donors. The assay was immunoSEQ multiplex PCR, and TCRdb's table has in-frame clones only and misses some. Seen here are roughly 80,000 clones, over 75% observed once, and the top ten hold 0.25%. Sequencing was carried out using T cells isolated from PBMCs. The receptor set was obtained from a human donor in good health.

The chain is built from TRBV4-1 and TRBJ2-7, with TRBD2 matching over 8 bases. The CDR3 extends over 17 amino acids. Trimming took 0 bases from V and 2 from J; bases not matched to a gene: 9. In germline, CDR1 is MGHRA, CDR2 YSYEKL. CDR3 protein: CASSQEGTSGGTYEQYF. In DNA form, the CDR3 reads TGCGCCAGCAGCCAAGAGGGTACTAGCGGCGGAACCTACGAGCAGTACTTC.

This chain uses TRBV5-6 with TRBJ2-7; the D gene is possibly TRBD1 (6 bases). Trimming pared 0 bases from V and 12 bases from J, leaving 16 bases between. Germline V gives CDR1 SGHDT, CDR2 YYEEEE. The CDR3 totals 13 residues. The CDR3 here is CASSLAGSRGRYF. DNA for the CDR3: TGTGCCAGCAGCTTGGCCGGTTCCAGGGGTCGGTACTTC.

Here the CDR3 DNA reads TGCGCCAGCAGCTTGGATGCGGGCACGGAGCAGTACTTC. Its protein is CASSLDAGTEQYF. This sequence joins TRBV5-1 and TRBJ2-7; D possibly corresponds to TRBD2 (5 bases). This CDR3 spans 13 amino acids. CDR1 and CDR2 (germline): SGHRS, YFSETQ. The V end lost 0 bases, the J end lost 7 bases, and 11 bases lay between the germline ends.

The chain couples TRBV9 to TRBJ2-5; no definite D call. V was clipped by 2 bases and J by 1 base, with 15 bases between them. Germline loops: CDR1 SGDLS, CDR2 YYNGEE. The CDR3 loop spans 16 amino acids. DNA of the CDR3: TGTGCCAGCAGCGTGCCCGCGCTCGCTGTCCAAGAGACCCAGTACTTC. Protein sequence: CASSVPALAVQETQYF.

V and J are TRBV2 and TRBJ1-1, with 8 bases identical to TRBD1. Germline V gene sequence: CDR1 SNHLY, CDR2 FYNNEI. Trimming removed 8 bases from V and 0 bases from J; junction bases left unmatched: 5. The CDR3 has 14 residues. In DNA, the CDR3 is TGTGCCAGCGCGACAGGGGTTATGAACACTGAAGCTTTCTTT. Amino acids: CASATGVMNTEAFF.

This rearrangement joins TRBV25-1 to TRBJ2-5, with 7 bases matching TRBD2. CDR1 is MGHDK, CDR2 SYGVNS, per germline. V shed 2 bases, J shed 1 base, and the junction held 7 bases outside the gene matches. The CDR3 has 16 amino acids. This CDR3 reads CASSEAAGDLQETQYF. The CDR3 DNA reads as TGTGCCAGCAGTGAAGCGGCGGGGGACCTCCAAGAGACCCAGTACTTC.

The chain joins TRBV6-6 to TRBJ2-1; 9 bases map to TRBD1. Germline V gives CDR1 MNHNY, CDR2 SVGAGI (reference sequence). The CDR3 sequence is 15 residues long. Losses at the gene ends were 9 bases for V and 9 bases for J; bases not matched to a gene: 15. CDR3: CASCVRDRAGSEQFF. Written as DNA, the CDR3 is TGTGCCAGTTGCGTAAGGGACAGGGCGGGGAGTGAGCAGTTCTTC.

The chain carries TRBV7-6 and TRBJ2-7; 11 bases align to TRBD2. Losses at the gene ends were 1 base for V and 3 bases for J; bases not matched to a gene: 5. CDR3 length equals 16 residues. The germline gives CDR1 SGHVS, CDR2 FNYEAQ. The CDR3 reads CASSLEASGGYYEQYF. CDR3 DNA sequence: TGTGCCAGCAGCTTAGAGGCTAGCGGGGGGTACTACGAGCAGTACTTC. The variable domain in full, with the rest retrieved from reference TRBV7-6 and TRBJ2-7, is GAGVSQSPRYKVTKRGQDVALRCDPISGHVSLYWYRQALGQGPEFLTYFNYEAQQDKSGLPNDRFSAERPEGSISTLTIQRTEQRDSAMYRCASSLEASGGYYEQYFGPGTRLTVT.

The chain recombines TRBV7-9 with TRBJ2-7; weak D call: TRBD1 (6 bases). This CDR3 region has 13 residues. V lost 3 bases, J lost 4 bases, and 10 bases lay in between. Germline CDR1 and CDR2: SEHNR and FQNEAQ (reference sequence). As DNA, the CDR3 is TGTGCCAGCAGCTTCCGGGACATATACGAGCAGTACTTC. It yields the protein CASSFRDIYEQYF.

The chain couples TRBV10-1 to TRBJ2-1; D is perhaps TRBD1 (5 bases). Germline V gene lookup returns CDR1 WNHNN and CDR2 SYGVQD (reference sequence). Between the trimmed V and J ends, which lost 5 bases and 5 bases, there was a span of 7 bases. The CDR3 has 12 residues. The CDR3: CASSRQNNEQFF. CDR3 sequence (DNA): TGCGCCAGCAGTAGACAGAACAATGAGCAGTTCTTC.

This sequence joins TRBV7-8 and TRBJ1-2; D remains ambiguous. The CDR3 has 13 amino acids. Trimming left V 6 bases short and J 2 bases short, with 10 bases between. Germline assignment: CDR1 SGHVS and CDR2 FQNEAQ. CDR3 residues: CASSLNPNYGYTF. The CDR3 DNA is TGTGCCAGCAGTCTTAATCCCAACTATGGCTACACCTTC.